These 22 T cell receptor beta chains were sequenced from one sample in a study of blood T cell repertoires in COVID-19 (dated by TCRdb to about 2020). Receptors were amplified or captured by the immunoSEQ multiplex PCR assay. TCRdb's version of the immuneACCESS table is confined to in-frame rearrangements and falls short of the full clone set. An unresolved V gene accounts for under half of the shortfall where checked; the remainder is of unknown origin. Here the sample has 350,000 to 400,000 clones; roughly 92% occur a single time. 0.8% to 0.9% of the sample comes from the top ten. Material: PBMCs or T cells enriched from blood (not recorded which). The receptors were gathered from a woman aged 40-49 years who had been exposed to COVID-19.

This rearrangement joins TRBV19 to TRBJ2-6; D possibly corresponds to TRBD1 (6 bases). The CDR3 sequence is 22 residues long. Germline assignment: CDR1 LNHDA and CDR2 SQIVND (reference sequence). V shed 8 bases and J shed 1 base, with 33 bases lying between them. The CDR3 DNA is TGTGCCAGTGGCGCGCGGGCCTTAGACCGGGACACCAGACCTTCTGGGGCCAACGTCCTGACTTTC. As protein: CASGARALDRDTRPSGANVLTF.

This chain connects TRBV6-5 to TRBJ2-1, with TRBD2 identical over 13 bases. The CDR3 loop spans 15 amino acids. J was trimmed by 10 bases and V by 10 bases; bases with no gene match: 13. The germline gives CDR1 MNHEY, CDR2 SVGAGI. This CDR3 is CATQTGTSGVREQFF. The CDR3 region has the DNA TGTGCCACCCAAACCGGGACTAGCGGGGTTCGAGAGCAGTTCTTC.

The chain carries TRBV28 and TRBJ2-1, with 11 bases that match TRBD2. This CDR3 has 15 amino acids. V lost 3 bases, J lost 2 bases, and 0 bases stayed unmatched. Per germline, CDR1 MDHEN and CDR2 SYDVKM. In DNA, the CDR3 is TGTGCCAGCAGTTTGACTAGCGGGACCTACAATGAGCAGTTCTTC. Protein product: CASSLTSGTYNEQFF.

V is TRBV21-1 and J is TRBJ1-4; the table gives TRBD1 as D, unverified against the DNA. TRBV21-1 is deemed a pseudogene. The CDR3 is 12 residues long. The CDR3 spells CASSPRDREVFF. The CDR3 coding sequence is TGTGCCAGCAGCCCCCGGGACAGGGAGGTGTTTTTT.

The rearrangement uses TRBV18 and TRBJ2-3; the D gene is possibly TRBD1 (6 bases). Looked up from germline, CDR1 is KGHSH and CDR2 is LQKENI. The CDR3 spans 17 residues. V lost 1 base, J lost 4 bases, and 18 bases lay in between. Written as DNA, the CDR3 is TGTGCCAGCTCACCACTAAGGGCACCCTCAGGGGCAGATACGCAGTATTTT. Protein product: CASSPLRAPSGADTQYF.

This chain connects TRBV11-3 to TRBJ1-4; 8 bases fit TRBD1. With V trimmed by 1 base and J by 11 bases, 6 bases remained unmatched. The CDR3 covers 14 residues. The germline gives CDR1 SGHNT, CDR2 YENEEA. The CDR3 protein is CASSLATGEGKLFF. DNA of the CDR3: TGTGCCAGCAGCTTAGCGACAGGGGAAGGGAAACTGTTTTTT. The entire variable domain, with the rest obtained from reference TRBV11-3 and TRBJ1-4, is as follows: EAGVVQSPRYKIIEKKQPVAFWCNPISGHNTLYWYLQNLGQGPELLIRYENEEAVDDSQLPKDRFSAERLKGVDSTLKIQPAELGDSAVYLCASSLATGEGKLFFGSGTQLSVL.

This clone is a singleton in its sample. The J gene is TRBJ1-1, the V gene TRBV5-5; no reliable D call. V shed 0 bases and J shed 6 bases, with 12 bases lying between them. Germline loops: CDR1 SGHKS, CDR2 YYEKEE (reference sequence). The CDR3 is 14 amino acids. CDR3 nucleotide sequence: TGTGCCAGCAGCTTGGCCATTAACCTATCTGAAGCTTTCTTT. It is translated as CASSLAINLSEAFF.

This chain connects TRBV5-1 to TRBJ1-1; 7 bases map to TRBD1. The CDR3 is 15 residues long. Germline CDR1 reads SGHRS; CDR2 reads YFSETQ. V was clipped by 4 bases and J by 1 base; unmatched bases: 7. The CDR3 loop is CASSIQGEWNTEAFF. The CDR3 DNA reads TGCGCCAGCAGCATTCAGGGGGAGTGGAACACTGAAGCTTTCTTT. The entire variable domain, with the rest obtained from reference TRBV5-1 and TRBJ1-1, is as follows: KAGVTQTPRYLIKTRGQQVTLSCSPISGHRSVSWYQQTPGQGLQFLFEYFSETQRNKGNFPGRFSGRQFSNSRSEMNVSTLELGDSALYLCASSIQGEWNTEAFFGQGTRLTVV.

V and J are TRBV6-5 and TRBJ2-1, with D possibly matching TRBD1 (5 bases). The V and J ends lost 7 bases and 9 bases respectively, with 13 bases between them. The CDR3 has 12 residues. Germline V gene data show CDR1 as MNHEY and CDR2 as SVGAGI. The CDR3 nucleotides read TGTGCCAGCAAGCCAGGGTTGGGTGAGCAGTTCTTC. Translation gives CASKPGLGEQFF.

The chain's CDR3 is CASSIPTNTGELFF. CDR3 coding DNA: TGTGCCAGTAGTATTCCCACGAACACCGGGGAGCTGTTTTTT. This sequence joins TRBV19 and TRBJ2-2; D not resolved. Trimming removed 3 bases at V and 0 bases at J, with 5 bases between. CDR1 and CDR2 from the germline V gene are LNHDA and SQIVND (reference sequence). This CDR3 comprises 14 residues. Combining the CDR3 with reference TRBV19 and TRBJ2-2 gives the whole variable domain DGGITQSPKYLFRKEGQNVTLSCEQNLNHDAMYWYRQDPGQGLRLIYYSQIVNDFQKGDIAEGYSVSREKKESFPLTVTSAQKNPTAFYLCASSIPTNTGELFFGEGSRLTVL.

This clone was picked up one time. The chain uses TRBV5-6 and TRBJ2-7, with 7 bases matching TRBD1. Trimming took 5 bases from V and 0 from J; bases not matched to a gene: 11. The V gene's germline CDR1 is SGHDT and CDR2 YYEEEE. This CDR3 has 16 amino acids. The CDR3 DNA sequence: TGTGCCAGCAGGAAGAGGTGGCAGGGGGACTCCTACGAGCAGTACTTC. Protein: CASRKRWQGDSYEQYF.

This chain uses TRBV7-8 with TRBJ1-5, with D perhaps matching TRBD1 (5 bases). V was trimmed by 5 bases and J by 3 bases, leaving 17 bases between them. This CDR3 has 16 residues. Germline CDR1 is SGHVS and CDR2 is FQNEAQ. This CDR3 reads CASSPALTAFNQPQHF. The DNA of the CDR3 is TGTGCCAGCAGCCCCGCCTTGACAGCTTTCAATCAGCCCCAGCATTTT.

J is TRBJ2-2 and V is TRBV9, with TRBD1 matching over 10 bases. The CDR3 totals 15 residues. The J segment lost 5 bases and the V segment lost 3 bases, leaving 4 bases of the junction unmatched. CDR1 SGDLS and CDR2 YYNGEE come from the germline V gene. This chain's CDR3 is CASSAPGQGTGELFF. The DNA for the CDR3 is TGTGCCAGCAGCGCGCCGGGACAGGGGACCGGGGAGCTGTTTTTT.

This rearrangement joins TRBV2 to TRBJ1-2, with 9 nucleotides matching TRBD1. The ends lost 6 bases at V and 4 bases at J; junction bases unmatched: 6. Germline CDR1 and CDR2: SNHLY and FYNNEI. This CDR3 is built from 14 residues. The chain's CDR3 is CASSGQGRGYGYTF. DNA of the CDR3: TGTGCCAGCAGCGGACAGGGGCGCGGCTATGGCTACACCTTC.

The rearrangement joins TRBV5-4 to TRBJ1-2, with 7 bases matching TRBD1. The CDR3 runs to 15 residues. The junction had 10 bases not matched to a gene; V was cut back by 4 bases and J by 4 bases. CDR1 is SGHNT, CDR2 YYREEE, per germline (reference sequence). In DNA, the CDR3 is TGTGCCAGCAGCAACGCCGGGACAGCCCTCTATGGCTACACCTTC. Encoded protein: CASSNAGTALYGYTF.

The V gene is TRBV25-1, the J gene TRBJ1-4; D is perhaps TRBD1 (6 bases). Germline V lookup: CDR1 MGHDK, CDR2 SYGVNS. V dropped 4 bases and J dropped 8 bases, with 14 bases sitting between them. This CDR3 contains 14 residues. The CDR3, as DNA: TGTGCCAGCAGTGGGGGGGGGCATTGGGAAAAACTGTTTTTT. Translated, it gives CASSGGGHWEKLFF.

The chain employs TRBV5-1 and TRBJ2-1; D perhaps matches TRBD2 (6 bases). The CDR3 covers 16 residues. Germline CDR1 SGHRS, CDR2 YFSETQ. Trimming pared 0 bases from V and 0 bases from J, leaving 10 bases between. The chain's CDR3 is CASSLAAGSSYNEQFF. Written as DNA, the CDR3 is TGCGCCAGCAGCTTGGCAGCGGGCTCCTCCTACAATGAGCAGTTCTTC.

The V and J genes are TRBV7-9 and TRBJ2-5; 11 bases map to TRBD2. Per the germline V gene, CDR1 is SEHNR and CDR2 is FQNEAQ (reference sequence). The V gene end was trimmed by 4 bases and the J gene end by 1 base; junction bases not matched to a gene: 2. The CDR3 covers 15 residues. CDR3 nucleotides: TGTGCCAGCAGCTCTAGCGGGGGGTTCCAAGAGACCCAGTACTTC. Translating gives CASSSSGGFQETQYF.

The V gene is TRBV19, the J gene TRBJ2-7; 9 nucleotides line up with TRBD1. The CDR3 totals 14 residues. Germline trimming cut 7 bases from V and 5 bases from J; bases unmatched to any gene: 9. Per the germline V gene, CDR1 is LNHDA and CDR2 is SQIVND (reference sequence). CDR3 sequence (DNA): TGTGCCAGTAATCCGGGACAGGGAGCCAACGAGCAGTACTTC. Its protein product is CASNPGQGANEQYF.

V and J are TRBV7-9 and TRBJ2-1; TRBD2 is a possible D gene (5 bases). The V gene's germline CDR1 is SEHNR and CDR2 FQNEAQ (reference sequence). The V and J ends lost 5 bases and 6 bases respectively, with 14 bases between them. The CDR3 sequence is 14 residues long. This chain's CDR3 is CASSGSVSANEQFF. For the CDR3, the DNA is TGTGCCAGCAGCGGTAGCGTAAGCGCCAATGAGCAGTTCTTC. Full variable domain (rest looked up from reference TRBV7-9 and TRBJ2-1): DTGVSQNPRHKITKRGQNVTFRCDPISEHNRLYWYRQTLGQGPEFLTYFQNEAQLEKSRLLSDRFSAERPKGSFSTLEIQRTEQGDSAMYLCASSGSVSANEQFFGPGTRLTVL.

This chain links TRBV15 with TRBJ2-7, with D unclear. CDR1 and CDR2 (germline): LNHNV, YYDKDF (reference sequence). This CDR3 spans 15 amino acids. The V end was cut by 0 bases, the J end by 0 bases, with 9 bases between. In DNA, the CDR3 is TGTGCCACCAGCAGAGATCGTGTTAGCTCCTACGAGCAGTACTTC. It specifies CATSRDRVSSYEQYF.

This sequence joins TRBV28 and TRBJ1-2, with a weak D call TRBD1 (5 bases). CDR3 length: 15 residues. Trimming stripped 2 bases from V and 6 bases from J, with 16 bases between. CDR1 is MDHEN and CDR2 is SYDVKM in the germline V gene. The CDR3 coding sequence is TGTGCCAGCAGTTTACCCCCGATCAGGGCCGATGGCTACACCTTC. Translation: CASSLPPIRADGYTF.